This T cell receptor delta chain was profiled in a study of γδ T cells in repeated Plasmodium falciparum infection. Study-level background: Donors were malaria-exposed Malian children or age- and gender-matched Australian children. Four controlled malaria infections with P. falciparum NF54 spanned around 660 days.

TCRdb reanalyzed the multiplex PCR reads using CATT. Of approximately 93,000 delta-chain clones detected, 0.9% to 1% appear once; the ten largest clones hold roughly 9.5%. Per the germline V gene, CDR1 is TSWWSYY and CDR2 is QGS. CDR3 length: 28 residues. The V gene end was trimmed by 2 bases and the J gene end by 1 base; junction bases not matched to a gene: 38. Points on this clone: The target antigen is unknown. The TCRdb protein comes from a much larger clone and disagrees with this DNA's translation at residue 22, likely due to a read error; the protein given here is derived from the DNA.

Bulk repertoires came from Vgamma9/Vdelta2+ or Vdelta2-negative gammadelta T cells flow-sorted from PBMC. Study results and caveats: Waves of new clonotype selection appeared after repeated controlled infections in Vdelta2-negative, largely Vdelta1+, gammadelta T cells. Over time and infection, Vgamma9/Vdelta2+ repertoires remained highly stable and polyclonal.

The clonotype comes from a pool of human donors (malaria-infected and uninfected, not separated). This rearrangement joins TRDV1 to TRDJ1; 12 positions match TRDD3. Input material: gamma-delta T cells from blood. Here the CDR3 DNA reads TGTGCTCTTGGGGAATCCACTTTCCTACCGGCCGTGGTGTACTGTGTACTGGGGGATACTCGACCCACCGATAAACTCATCTTT. Translation: CALGESTFLPAVVYCVLGDTRPTDKLIF.